This T cell receptor (beta chain) is from a study of shared clonotypes between healthy human individuals. Per the germline V gene, CDR1 is SGDLS and CDR2 is YYNGEE. V was trimmed by 4 bases and J by 2 bases, leaving 16 bases between them. CDR3 length: 15 amino acids. Some clones are missing from TCRdb's copy, which holds only in-frame ones; the method was immunoSEQ multiplex PCR. The data show 2 million to 2.5 million clones, around 96% seen once. The naive CD8 subset, CD45RO-negative cells positively selected for CCR7, excluded terminally differentiated effector memory CD45RA+ cells. Material: naive CD8+ T cells sorted from blood. V gene TRBV9 combines with J gene TRBJ2-7; D possibly uses TRBD1 or TRBD2 (5 bases each). The sequence was obtained from a man between 18 and 29 years old in good health. The chain's CDR3 is CASSKTGTDTYEQYF. The CDR3 coding sequence is TGTGCCAGCAGCAAGACCGGGACCGACACCTACGAGCAGTACTTC.